Below, 22 T cell receptor beta chains from the same sample are listed, as sequenced in a study of control samples from healthy donors and cancer patients. Profiled with immunoSEQ multiplex PCR; TCRdb holds only in-frame clones, not every one. Of about 28,000 clones listed, around 80% are singletons. Source material: PBMCs. Receptors originate from a man aged 55 to 70 with head and neck cancer.

This clone appeared a few times. The rearrangement links TRBV6-5 to TRBJ2-5; D not certain. Trimming stripped 2 bases from V and 2 bases from J, with 6 bases between. This CDR3 region has 13 residues. The germline CDR1 and CDR2 sequences are MNHEY and SVGAGI. The CDR3 DNA is TGTGCCAGCAGTTACACAGTTCAAGAGACCCAGTACTTC. This encodes CASSYTVQETQYF.

The rearrangement uses TRBV29-1 and TRBJ2-3, with 10 bases fitting TRBD2. In germline, CDR1 is SQVTM, CDR2 ANQGSEA. CDR3 length: 13 amino acids. The J segment lost 3 bases and the V segment lost 7 bases, leaving 4 bases of the junction unmatched. The CDR3 DNA follows: TGCAGCGGGGCTAGCGGGAGTACAGATACGCAGTATTTT. Encoded protein: CSGASGSTDTQYF.

The rearrangement uses TRBV19 and TRBJ1-2; 9 bases agree with TRBD1. The CDR3 covers 15 residues. The germline CDR1 and CDR2 sequences are LNHDA and SQIVND (reference sequence). V lost 5 bases to trimming and J lost 2 bases; unmatched junction nucleotides: 6. The CDR3 here is CASSDSGQGNYGYTF. In DNA form, the CDR3 reads TGTGCCAGTAGTGACTCAGGACAGGGGAACTATGGCTACACCTTC.

The chain recombines TRBV7-8 with TRBJ1-5; no clear D gene. CDR1 is SGHVS and CDR2 is FQNEAQ in the germline V gene. The CDR3 consists of 14 residues. Trimming left V 5 bases short and J 7 bases short, with 15 bases between. The CDR3 bases are TGTGCCAGCAGCCAAACGAACCGCGGACAGCCCCAGCATTTT. It specifies CASSQTNRGQPQHF.

The chain carries TRBV19 and TRBJ2-7; no reliable D call. Germline CDR1 reads LNHDA; CDR2 reads SQIVND (reference sequence). V lost 3 bases and J lost 2, with 8 bases in between. The CDR3 is made up of 13 amino acids. This CDR3 reads CASSIGFTYEQYF. CDR3 bases: TGTGCCAGTAGTATCGGCTTTACCTACGAGCAGTACTTC.

The rearrangement links TRBV7-3 to TRBJ2-6, with TRBD1 matching 8 bases. The CDR3 runs 16 residues. CDR1 and CDR2 from the germline V gene are SGHTA and FQGTGA. The ends lost 1 base at V and 4 bases at J; junction bases unmatched: 3. The CDR3 DNA reads TGTGCCAGCAGCTTAAGTCCAGGGGGCGGGGCCAACGTCCTGACTTTC. It specifies CASSLSPGGGANVLTF.

The chain carries TRBV29-1 and TRBJ1-4, with 12 bases lining up with TRBD1. CDR1 is SQVTM, CDR2 ANQGSEA, per germline. V lost 4 bases, J lost 6 bases, and 3 bases stayed unmatched. The CDR3 has 14 amino acids. CDR3 amino acids: CSVGDRGLDEKLFF. In DNA, the CDR3 is TGCAGCGTTGGGGACAGGGGGCTTGATGAAAAACTGTTTTTT.

The chain combines TRBV27 with TRBJ2-7, with 7 bases that match TRBD1. The V gene end was trimmed by 4 bases and the J gene end by 5 bases; junction bases not matched to a gene: 11. CDR1 MNHEY and CDR2 SMNVEV come from the germline V gene (reference sequence). CDR3 length: 15 amino acids. CDR3 protein: CASSSRDSYWDEQYF. In DNA form, the CDR3 reads TGTGCCAGCAGTTCCCGGGACAGCTATTGGGACGAGCAGTACTTC.

The chain recombines TRBV27 with TRBJ1-3; 8 bases line up with TRBD1. The germline gives CDR1 MNHEY, CDR2 SMNVEV (reference sequence). Losses at the gene ends were 4 bases for V and 4 bases for J; bases not matched to a gene: 6. The CDR3 has 15 amino acids. Here the CDR3 DNA reads TGTGCCAGCAGTTCGCAGGGGGCGCTGGGAAACACCATATATTTT. Protein sequence: CASSSQGALGNTIYF.

The chain couples TRBV10-3 to TRBJ2-1; 9 nucleotides align to TRBD2. The CDR3 is 17 amino acids. Germline V gene sequence: CDR1 ENHRY, CDR2 SYGVKD. The trim removed 4 bases at V and 2 bases at J, leaving 9 bases unmatched. The chain's CDR3 is CAISVGGLAGPYNEQFF. The CDR3 bases are TGTGCCATCAGTGTTGGAGGTCTAGCGGGACCCTACAATGAGCAGTTCTTC.

The J gene is TRBJ2-7, the V gene TRBV5-1; D is tentatively TRBD1 or TRBD2 (5 bases each). V dropped 5 bases and J dropped 3 bases, with 18 bases sitting between them. This CDR3 has 15 amino acids. Germline lookup yields CDR1 SGHRS and CDR2 YFSETQ. As DNA, the CDR3 is TGCGCCAGCAGATTCACCGGGACCTATTACTACGAGCAGTACTTC. As protein: CASRFTGTYYYEQYF.

The V gene is TRBV6-6, the J gene TRBJ2-1; 8 nucleotides match TRBD2. Trimming removed 6 bases from V and 10 bases from J; junction bases left unmatched: 14. The germline V gene encodes CDR1 MNHNY and CDR2 SVGAGI (reference sequence). This CDR3 region has 15 residues. CDR3 sequence reads: CASSPGRARIGEQFF. CDR3 sequence (DNA): TGTGCCAGCAGCCCCGGGAGGGCCCGGATCGGGGAGCAGTTCTTC.

The chain couples TRBV5-1 to TRBJ2-5, with 8 bases identical to TRBD1. With V trimmed by 2 bases and J by 5 bases, 5 bases remained unmatched. This CDR3 has 14 residues. Germline V gene lookup returns CDR1 SGHRS and CDR2 YFSETQ. The CDR3 spells CASSLDRGEETQYF. CDR3 nucleotides: TGCGCCAGCAGCTTAGACAGGGGCGAGGAGACCCAGTACTTC.

The chain joins TRBV5-1 to TRBJ1-1; a possible D gene is TRBD1 (5 bases). This CDR3 is 16 amino acids long. Trimming pared 0 bases from V and 10 bases from J, leaving 22 bases between. Germline V CDR1 and CDR2: SGHRS, YFSETQ. CDR3 in DNA: TGCGCCAGCAGCTTGGTGGGGGATCTCACCCCGCGTGGAGCTTTCTTT. Amino acids: CASSLVGDLTPRGAFF.

The CDR3 loop reads CASTTPGALSTGELFF. The DNA for the CDR3 is TGTGCCAGCACCACCCCAGGAGCGTTATCCACCGGGGAGCTGTTTTTT. V gene TRBV4-2 combines with J gene TRBJ2-2; no reliable D call. The CDR3 covers 16 residues. From germline, CDR1 is LGHNA and CDR2 YNFKEQ. With 7 bases removed from V and 4 bases from J, the gap between germline ends came to 19 bases.

V is TRBV3-1 (or the pseudogene TRBV3-2) and J is TRBJ2-6, with a possible D match to TRBD1 (5 bases). Germline V gives CDR1 LGHDT, CDR2 YNNKEL (reference sequence). This CDR3 contains 18 residues. V was pared by 1 base and J by 1 base, with 14 bases between. The CDR3 nucleotides are TGTGCCAGCAGCCAAGTCTCAGGGTCAGGGTCTGGGGCCAACGTCCTGACTTTC. Its protein is CASSQVSGSGSGANVLTF.

A few counts support this clone. The rearrangement links TRBV4-2 to TRBJ1-6, with TRBD1 matching 9 bases. The CDR3 totals 16 residues. V was clipped by 3 bases and J by 9 bases; unmatched bases: 9. CDR1 and CDR2 from the germline V gene are LGHNA and YNFKEQ. CDR3 sequence reads: CASSHQETGGGSPLHF. CDR3 coding DNA: TGTGCCAGCAGCCACCAAGAGACAGGGGGTGGTTCACCCCTCCACTTT.

The chain is built from TRBV28 and TRBJ2-3; D not resolved. CDR3 length equals 14 residues. V was clipped by 6 bases and J by 0 bases, with 10 bases between them. Germline V gives CDR1 MDHEN, CDR2 SYDVKM. DNA for the CDR3: TGTGCCAGCAGCGTTTTCATTAGCACAGATACGCAGTATTTT. The encoded protein is CASSVFISTDTQYF.

The chain carries TRBV10-1 and TRBJ2-1; 11 nucleotides align to TRBD2. CDR1 and CDR2 (germline): WNHNN, SYGVQD (reference sequence). The V gene end was trimmed by 0 bases and the J gene end by 10 bases; junction bases not matched to a gene: 11. This CDR3 region has 17 residues. CDR3 in amino acids: CASSESISGRAGEEQFF. CDR3 nucleotide sequence: TGCGCCAGCAGTGAGTCGATTAGCGGGAGGGCCGGGGAAGAGCAGTTCTTC.

Here the CDR3 DNA reads TGTGCCAGCAGACCCGGGGGGAGCAGTAATGAAAAACTGTTTTTT. Its translation: CASRPGGSSNEKLFF. This chain links TRBV27 with TRBJ1-4; possible D gene TRBD1, 5 bases. Per germline, CDR1 MNHEY and CDR2 SMNVEV (reference sequence). V was pared by 6 bases and J by 4 bases, with 15 bases between. This CDR3 has 15 amino acids.

The chain is built from TRBV7-2 and TRBJ2-7, with 7 nucleotides matching TRBD1. The CDR3 runs 14 residues. Germline CDR1 is SGHTA and CDR2 is FQGNSA. V dropped 2 bases and J dropped 3; count of bases not matched to a gene: 4. Here the CDR3 reads CASSLPRQGYEQYF. The DNA for the CDR3 is TGTGCCAGCAGCTTACCCAGACAGGGCTACGAGCAGTACTTC.

V and J are TRBV6-1 and TRBJ2-3; D assignment may be TRBD1 or TRBD2 (6 bases each). The CDR3 runs 18 residues. Germline CDR1 and CDR2: MNHNS and SASEGT. The V and J ends lost 0 bases and 0 bases respectively, with 16 bases between them. The CDR3 spells CASSEAGGGAPSTDTQYF. The CDR3 DNA reads TGTGCCAGCAGTGAAGCTGGGGGCGGGGCACCTAGCACAGATACGCAGTATTTT.